The 11 T cell receptor beta chains given below trace back to one sample, sequenced in a study of T-cell reconstitution after alpha-beta-depleted transplantation in children. Unique molecular identifiers featured in how the TCRbeta library was prepared. A single record per CDR3 protein comes from TCRdb applying MiXCR to the PCR reads. The sample holds around 420,000 distinct CDR3 sequences, 15% to 20% seen once. The specimen comprised PBMCs, mostly from graft donor cells, sampled 360 days after TCRalphabeta/CD19-depleted stem cell transplant. These receptors were obtained from a boy in the first two years of life who had a stem cell transplant for Wiskott-Aldrich syndrome, so the T cells may come from the graft donor.

This clonotype was detected a few times. This chain uses TRBV5-1 with TRBJ2-3, with 7 bases matching TRBD2. The CDR3 spans 14 residues. V was clipped by 4 bases and J by 6 bases; unmatched bases: 8. Germline CDR1 and CDR2: SGHRS and YFSETQ. CDR3 amino acids: CASSLRWGGDTQYF. The CDR3, as DNA: TGCGCCAGCAGCCTACGATGGGGGGGGGATACGCAGTATTTT.

The rearrangement uses TRBV11-2 and TRBJ2-5; 11 bases map to TRBD2. The CDR3 totals 15 residues. Germline loops: CDR1 SGHAT, CDR2 FQNNGV. Trimming took 1 base from V and 6 from J; bases not matched to a gene: 4. The CDR3 DNA reads TGTGCCAGCAGCTTAGGGGCTAGCGGGGGGAAGACCCAGTACTTC. Its protein product is CASSLGASGGKTQYF.

The genes are TRBV7-8 and TRBJ2-1, with D hard to call. Between the trimmed V and J ends, which lost 3 bases and 10 bases, there was a span of 10 bases. Germline V gene lookup returns CDR1 SGHVS and CDR2 FQNEAQ. The CDR3 loop spans 12 amino acids. This CDR3 reads CASSFSMGEQFF. DNA of the CDR3: TGTGCCAGCAGCTTCTCGATGGGGGAGCAGTTCTTC.

This clonotype was seen only a few times. This chain links TRBV5-1 with TRBJ2-7; no firm D call. Trimming took off 0 bases at V and 0 bases at J, with 7 bases between the two ends. CDR3 length equals 14 residues. Germline V gene lookup returns CDR1 SGHRS and CDR2 YFSETQ. CDR3: CASSLGRTSYEQYF. The CDR3 DNA reads as TGCGCCAGCAGCTTGGGAAGGACCTCCTACGAGCAGTACTTC.

The V and J genes are TRBV19 and TRBJ2-3; the D gene could be TRBD1 or TRBD2 (5 bases each). Trimming pared 5 bases from V and 6 bases from J, leaving 18 bases between. Germline V gene lookup returns CDR1 LNHDA and CDR2 SQIVND (reference sequence). The CDR3 has 15 amino acids. CDR3 loop: CASSAPGRSGDTQYF. The DNA for the CDR3 is TGTGCCAGTAGTGCACCGGGACGATCTGGGGATACGCAGTATTTT.

This clonotype was picked up a small number of times. The chain combines TRBV7-6 with TRBJ2-2; D may be TRBD1 or TRBD2 (6 bases each). The CDR3 totals 15 residues. Germline lookup yields CDR1 SGHVS and CDR2 FNYEAQ. Trimming took 8 bases from V and 6 from J, leaving 19 bases between them. CDR3 residues: CASDVGRGPPGELFF. In DNA, the CDR3 is TGTGCCAGCGACGTCGGACGGGGGCCCCCCGGGGAGCTGTTTTTT.

This clonotype was observed a handful of times. V and J are TRBV30 and TRBJ2-2; D remains ambiguous. The germline CDR1 and CDR2 sequences are GTSNPN and SVGIG (reference sequence). V shed 0 bases and J shed 5 bases, with 4 bases lying between them. This CDR3 spans 12 amino acids. CDR3 loop: CAWSVQTGELFF. DNA for the CDR3: TGTGCCTGGAGTGTACAAACCGGGGAGCTGTTTTTT.

The chain has TRBV6-1 and TRBJ2-1, with 15 bases identical to TRBD2. The CDR3 consists of 16 residues. Germline lookup yields CDR1 MNHNS and CDR2 SASEGT. The junction had 8 bases not matched to a gene; V was cut back by 5 bases and J by 9 bases. CDR3 loop: CASSPTGLAGGSEQFF. The CDR3 nucleotides are TGTGCCAGCAGTCCCACGGGACTAGCGGGGGGATCTGAGCAGTTCTTC.

The V gene is TRBV7-9, the J gene TRBJ2-1; 12 nucleotides line up with TRBD2. V dropped 1 base and J dropped 10; count of bases not matched to a gene: 5. Germline V gene lookup returns CDR1 SEHNR and CDR2 FQNEAQ (reference sequence). This CDR3 is 15 amino acids long. The CDR3 sequence: CASSLVGLAGREQFF. DNA for the CDR3: TGTGCCAGCAGCTTAGTTGGACTAGCGGGAAGAGAGCAGTTCTTC.

V is TRBV20-1 and J is TRBJ2-2; 7 bases map to TRBD2. Germline lookup yields CDR1 DFQATT and CDR2 SNEGSKA (reference sequence). J was trimmed by 1 base and V by 0 bases; bases with no gene match: 8. The CDR3 has 17 amino acids. The CDR3 DNA reads as TGCAGTGCTAGAGATCTTAGCCTAGCGGAGAACACCGGGGAGCTGTTTTTT. This gives the protein CSARDLSLAENTGELFF.

In this sample, this clonotype turned up a few times. V usage is TRBV7-9 and J usage is TRBJ2-1; TRBD2 matches 7 bases. Germline values: CDR1 SEHNR, CDR2 FQNEAQ (reference sequence). The CDR3 covers 11 residues. With 8 bases clipped from V and 8 bases from J, the junction kept 3 bases outside the gene matches. The CDR3 loop reads CASEGGDEQFF. CDR3 nucleotides: TGTGCCAGCGAGGGAGGGGATGAGCAGTTCTTC.